A single sample is the source of the 19 T cell receptor beta chains below, sequenced in a study of molecular identifiers for immune sequencing clone quantification. TCRdb ran MiXCR on the PCR reads and lists one entry per CDR3 protein. In the table there are about half a million distinct CDR3 sequences, around a fifth of which are singletons. What was sequenced was naive CD8+ T cells from blood, with Jurkat cell RNA spiked in. The sample's subset: FACS-sorted CD8+CD4-CCR7+CD45RA+ naive T cells. The receptors were sampled from a human donor in good health. Some libraries in this study had Jurkat cell RNA spiked in.

There are many counts of this clonotype. This chain links TRBV27 with TRBJ2-7; D is uncertain. In germline, CDR1 is MNHEY, CDR2 SMNVEV (reference sequence). V lost 2 bases, J lost 3 bases, and 11 bases lay in between. The CDR3 sequence is 14 residues long. The CDR3 spells CASSLGVGHYEQYF. The CDR3 DNA sequence: TGTGCCAGCAGTTTAGGGGTGGGCCACTACGAGCAGTACTTC.

In the case of this clonotype: A read error may explain this, as a much larger clone is one base away. V gene TRBV7-9 combines with J gene TRBJ2-5; D might be TRBD1 or TRBD2, each matching 6 bases. CDR1 is SEHNR, CDR2 FQNEAQ, per germline (reference sequence). The length of the CDR3 is 13 residues. The CDR3, as DNA: TGTGCCGGCAGCATGGGGGGCGCCGAGACCCAGTACTTC. Its translation is CAGSMGGAETQYF.

Points on this clonotype: A single base separates this from a much larger clone, so it may be a read error. V gene TRBV6-6 combines with J gene TRBJ1-4; the D gene is possibly TRBD1 (5 bases). CDR3 length: 16 amino acids. Germline V CDR1 and CDR2: MNHNY, SVGAGI (reference sequence). CDR3 DNA sequence: TGTGCCAGCAGTCCCATATCCGGGGCTTATAATGAAAAACCGTTTTTT. Translated, it gives CASSPISGAYNEKPFF.

This clonotype was counted a few times. This may be a read error, as it is one base from a much larger clone. The chain joins TRBV5-1 to TRBJ2-7; TRBD2 matches 11 bases. Trimming removed 0 bases from V and 3 bases from J; junction bases left unmatched: 8. This CDR3 is built from 17 residues. Germline CDR1 and CDR2: SGHRS and YFSETQ. For the CDR3, the DNA is TGCGCCAGCAGCTTGGGTACTAGCGGGGGCCAGCGCTACGAGCAGTACTTC. It is translated as CASSLGTSGGQRYEQYF.

This clonotype was counted only a few times. This chain links TRBV19 with TRBJ2-7, with 10 nucleotides matching TRBD1. From germline, CDR1 is LNHDA and CDR2 SQIVND (reference sequence). Unmatched junction bases numbered 16, after V lost 6 bases and J lost 5 bases. The CDR3 extends over 17 amino acids. The CDR3 spells CASSLTPGTGVFHEQYF. The CDR3 DNA reads as TGTGCCAGTAGCCTCACTCCCGGGACAGGGGTTTTCCACGAGCAGTACTTC. Supplemented by reference TRBV19 and TRBJ2-7, the full variable domain reads DGGITQSPKYLFRKEGQNVTLSCEQNLNHDAMYWYRQDPGQGLRLIYYSQIVNDFQKGDIAEGYSVSREKKESFPLTVTSAQKNPTAFYLCASSLTPGTGVFHEQYFGPGTRLTVT.

For this clonotype: A much larger clone lies one base from this, so it may be a read error. Given the absence of the conserved phenylalanine or tryptophan at the CDR3 end, a read error is likely. The V gene is TRBV4-3, the J gene TRBJ2-7, with 8 bases that match TRBD2. V was pared by 0 bases and J by 5 bases, with 12 bases of the junction left unmatched. Germline CDR1 LGHNA, CDR2 YSLEER. This CDR3 comprises 17 residues. CDR3 loop: CASSQDTVSGGPDEQYS. The CDR3 nucleotides are TGCGCCAGCAGCCAAGATACAGTGTCGGGAGGGCCCGACGAGCAGTACTCC.

This clonotype was observed many times. This sequence joins TRBV19 and TRBJ2-4; D is possibly TRBD2 (5 bases). This CDR3 has 16 residues. In germline, CDR1 is LNHDA, CDR2 SQIVND (reference sequence). V lost 1 base and J 0 bases, leaving 10 bases between the germline ends. CDR3 residues: CASSIASRSAKNIQYF. The CDR3, as DNA: TGTGCCAGTAGTATAGCTAGCAGGTCAGCCAAAAACATTCAGTACTTC. Full variable domain (missing parts from reference TRBV19 and TRBJ2-4): DGGITQSPKYLFRKEGQNVTLSCEQNLNHDAMYWYRQDPGQGLRLIYYSQIVNDFQKGDIAEGYSVSREKKESFPLTVTSAQKNPTAFYLCASSIASRSAKNIQYFGAGTRLSVL.

As to this clonotype: This may be a read error, as it is one base from a much larger clone. This chain uses TRBV3-1 with TRBJ2-7; D is possibly TRBD1 or TRBD2 (6 bases each). Germline V gene data show CDR1 as LGHDT and CDR2 as YNNKEL (reference sequence). With 2 bases removed from V and 2 bases from J, the gap between germline ends came to 13 bases. This CDR3 is 15 amino acids long. The CDR3 region has the DNA TGTGCCAGCAGCCAATTGCCGGGGGACACCTACGAGCAGTACTTC. Its protein is CASSQLPGDTYEQYF.

This clonotype was counted a few times. The chain has TRBV4-1 and TRBJ2-7; the match to TRBD1 covers 7 bases. After removal of 4 bases from V and 0 bases from J, the junction contained 6 bases not matched to a gene. CDR1 and CDR2 (germline): MGHRA, YSYEKL. The CDR3 totals 15 residues. The CDR3 DNA follows: TGCGCCAGCAGCCCGAACTGGGACAGCTCCTACGAGCAGTACTTC. Translated, it gives CASSPNWDSSYEQYF.

This clonotype appeared many times. The genes are TRBV7-9 and TRBJ2-1, with 7 bases fitting TRBD2. CDR3 size: 13 residues. The ends lost 1 base at V and 9 bases at J; junction bases unmatched: 3. CDR1 SEHNR and CDR2 FQNEAQ come from the germline V gene (reference sequence). CDR3 in amino acids: CASSLGLAGEQFF. DNA for the CDR3: TGTGCCAGCAGCTTAGGACTAGCCGGTGAGCAGTTCTTC.

This clonotype was seen at least ten times. The chain combines TRBV7-6 with TRBJ2-4; TRBD1 matches 8 bases. The germline V gene encodes CDR1 SGHVS and CDR2 FNYEAQ. This CDR3 contains 15 residues. Unmatched junction bases numbered 4, after V lost 1 base and J lost 5 bases. CDR3: CASSLGDRGENIQYF. The CDR3 coding sequence is TGTGCCAGCAGCTTAGGAGACAGGGGAGAAAACATTCAGTACTTC.

The table lists this clonotype with many counts. The chain is built from TRBV4-1 and TRBJ2-7; 12 bases match TRBD2. J was trimmed by 5 bases and V by 1 base; bases with no gene match: 6. The CDR3 covers 16 residues. The germline gives CDR1 MGHRA, CDR2 YSYEKL. The CDR3 is CASSQGGGLAGHEQYF. In DNA form, the CDR3 reads TGCGCCAGCAGCCAAGGGGGCGGACTAGCGGGGCACGAGCAGTACTTC.

The chain employs TRBV7-2 and TRBJ2-7; TRBD2 aligns across 12 bases. The germline gives CDR1 SGHTA, CDR2 FQGNSA. The CDR3 totals 18 residues. J gave up 3 bases and V 1 base, and 10 bases lay outside the gene matches. CDR3 sequence (DNA): TGTGCCAGCAGCTTAGGATTGACTAGCGGGGGACGGTACTACGAGCAGTACTTC. It is translated as CASSLGLTSGGRYYEQYF.

V usage is TRBV30 and J usage is TRBJ1-5; D gene unclear. The CDR3 consists of 15 residues. Germline V gives CDR1 GTSNPN, CDR2 SVGIG (reference sequence). Trimming left V 3 bases short and J 1 base short, with 13 bases between. For the CDR3, the DNA is TGTGCCTGGAGGTTCGGGAAAGCGAGCAATCAGCCCCAGCATTTT. Translating it yields CAWRFGKASNQPQHF.

In its sample, this clonotype was seen a few times. The chain links TRBV4-3 to TRBJ1-1, with unresolved D. The ends were cut back, 3 bases at V and 4 bases at J, with 15 bases in the middle. There are 15 residues in the CDR3. Germline loops: CDR1 LGHNA, CDR2 YSLEER. This CDR3 reads CASSQKVTAITEAFF. As DNA, the CDR3 is TGCGCCAGCAGCCAGAAGGTAACGGCGATCACTGAAGCTTTCTTT.

The CDR3 DNA is TGTGCCTGTACTAGCGGGAGGACCTGCGAGCAGTACTTC. It encodes CACTSGRTCEQYF. The chain uses TRBV5-3 and TRBJ2-7; 12 bases are shared with TRBD2. TRBV5-3 is an ORF for which the function is uncertain. The CDR3 has 13 amino acids. J lost 6 bases, V lost 10 bases, and 8 bases had no gene match.

The chain has TRBV24-1 and TRBJ2-1, with 13 positions matching TRBD2. The germline V gene encodes CDR1 KGHDR and CDR2 SFDVKD. The junction had 7 bases not matched to a gene; V was cut back by 3 bases and J by 9 bases. CDR3 length equals 16 residues. CDR3 sequence (DNA): TGTGCCACCAGTGATGCAACTAGCGGGGGGGCTCGTGAGCAGTTCTTC. It yields the protein CATSDATSGGAREQFF.

In this sample, this clonotype turned up many times. This rearrangement joins TRBV6-2 or TRBV6-3 to TRBJ1-5; D ambiguous. Trimming took off 4 bases at V and 1 base at J, with 11 bases between the two ends. This CDR3 is built from 15 residues. In germline, CDR1 is MNHEY, CDR2 SVGEGT. The CDR3 reads CASSSYQVSNQPQHF. CDR3 bases: TGTGCCAGCAGTTCATACCAAGTCAGCAATCAGCCCCAGCATTTT.

V and J are TRBV7-9 and TRBJ1-3; D is undetermined. There are 16 residues in the CDR3. V lost 4 bases to trimming and J lost 2 bases, with 15 bases between them. Germline values: CDR1 SEHNR, CDR2 FQNEAQ (reference sequence). CDR3 region: CASSSGRSQPGNTIYF. The DNA of the CDR3 is TGTGCCAGCAGCTCGGGCAGGAGTCAGCCTGGAAACACCATATATTTT. The whole variable domain, filled in from reference TRBV7-9 and TRBJ1-3, reads DTGVSQNPRHKITKRGQNVTFRCDPISEHNRLYWYRQTLGQGPEFLTYFQNEAQLEKSRLLSDRFSAERPKGSFSTLEIQRTEQGDSAMYLCASSSGRSQPGNTIYFGEGSWLTVV.